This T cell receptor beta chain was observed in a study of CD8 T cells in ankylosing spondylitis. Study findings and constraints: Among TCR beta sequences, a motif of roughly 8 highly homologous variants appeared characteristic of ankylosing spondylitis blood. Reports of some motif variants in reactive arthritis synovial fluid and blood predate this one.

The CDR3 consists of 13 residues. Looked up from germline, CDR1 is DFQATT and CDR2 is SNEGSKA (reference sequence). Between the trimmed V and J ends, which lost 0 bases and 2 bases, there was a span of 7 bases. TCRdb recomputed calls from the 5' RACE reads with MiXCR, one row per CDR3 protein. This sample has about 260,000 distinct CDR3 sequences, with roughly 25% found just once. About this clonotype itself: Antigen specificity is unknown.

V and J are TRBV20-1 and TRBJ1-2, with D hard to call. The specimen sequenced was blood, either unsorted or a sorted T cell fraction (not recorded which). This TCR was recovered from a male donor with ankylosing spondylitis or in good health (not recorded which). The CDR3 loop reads CSAREGTNYGYTF. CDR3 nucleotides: TGCAGTGCTAGAGAGGGCACAAACTATGGCTACACCTTC.